This T cell receptor beta chain derives from a study of cytomegalovirus exposure and HLA in healthy donors. Whole-study results and caveats: In an earlier analysis, about 90% or about 30%: the productive usage of most TCR beta V segments.

Primers included in the PCR were 60 Vbeta and 13 Jbeta primers. The protocol was immunoSEQ multiplex PCR, while the TCRdb copy is restricted to in-frame clones and leaves out a portion. The data hold 100,000 to 150,000 clones, with around two thirds observed a single time. Trimming cost V 4 bases and J 1 base, with 7 bases left between them. There are 12 residues in the CDR3. Per germline, CDR1 SQVTM and CDR2 ANQGSEA. A remark on this clone: What it binds is not known.

The sample taken for sequencing was PBMCs. The TCR comes from a woman between 35 and 50 years old in good health and CMV-seropositive. The chain uses TRBV29-1 and TRBJ1-1, with D hard to call. CDR3 DNA: TGCAGCGTTGGTTTCCAGAACACTGAAGCTTTCTTT. This sequence encodes CSVGFQNTEAFF.